The T cell receptor beta chain described here comes from a study of shared clonotypes between healthy human individuals. General observations from the study: Relative to clonotypes present in all four donors, those not shared had lower generation probabilities.

The CDR3 runs 14 residues. Trimming removed 0 bases from V and 1 base from J, with 7 bases in between. Germline-derived CDR1 and CDR2 are SGHRS and YFSETQ. Generated by immunoSEQ multiplex PCR, the TCRdb table keeps only in-frame clones and is missing some. Of about 700,000 clones listed, around 67% are singletons. Comment on this clone: Its antigen remains unidentified.

This receptor was taken from a woman under 40 in good health. This chain links TRBV5-1 with TRBJ1-2; D call uncertain. The sample taken for sequencing was memory CD4+ T cells sorted from blood. The subset was: CD45RA-negative fraction. Here the CDR3 reads CASSLVGSNYGYTF. As DNA, the CDR3 is TGCGCCAGCAGCTTGGTTGGCAGTAACTATGGCTACACCTTC.